This is a list of T cell receptor beta chains from one sample in a study of T cell repertoires in cytomegalovirus infection. Antigens for these TCRs are unknown. TCRdb independently ran MiXCR on the reads; one entry per CDR3 protein. This sample yields about 110,000 distinct CDR3 sequences, of which under 55% are seen a single time; just under 75% belongs to the top ten. Source: CD8+ T cells from cultured PBMCs, taken from culture after CMV antigen stimulation. The receptors were gathered from a human donor in good health (CMV status not recorded). Some clones in this sample may be carry-over from other donors' samples. The CDR3 runs from the conserved cysteine through the conserved F or W. D genes are given only for firm matches. Clone size is not always given. Where it is, it says once, few, many or a class for expanded clones.

TRBJ2-3	TRBV27	TRBD2	15	NA	TGTGCCAGCAGTCCGGTTGCGGGGGGGCTTGATACGCAGTATTTT	CASSPVAGGLDTQYF
TRBJ1-1	TRBV19	NA	11	NA	TGTGCCAGTAGTTCGGGGGCTGAGGCTTTCTTT	CASSSGAEAFF
TRBJ1-6	TRBV19	NA	13	NA	TGTGCCAGTAGTTGGGGGTGGAATTCACCCCTCCACTTT	CASSWGWNSPLHF
TRBJ2-1	TRBV6-5	NA	15	few	TGTGCCAGCAATGCCCAGAGGGGTTCCTACAATGAGCAGTTCTTC	CASNAQRGSYNEQFF
TRBJ2-7	TRBV5-1	NA	13	NA	TGCGCCAGCAGCTTGACAGAAACCTACGAGCAGTACTTC	CASSLTETYEQYF
TRBJ2-3	TRBV3-1	NA	14	few	TGTGCCAGCAGCCAAGATGGGGCCAGGGATACGCAGTATTTT	CASSQDGARDTQYF
TRBJ1-2	TRBV12-3/TRBV12-4	NA	11	many	TGTGCCAGCAGTTGGGGGACGGGCTACACCTTC	CASSWGTGYTF
TRBJ1-2	TRBV28	NA	17	few	TGTGCCAGCAGTTTATCTGAGATGGACAGTACCAACTATGGCTACACCTTC	CASSLSEMDSTNYGYTF
TRBJ1-1	TRBV19	NA	13	NA	TGTGCCAGTAGTCTTTACACGAACACTGAAGCTTTCTTT	CASSLYTNTEAFF
TRBJ2-2	TRBV7-3	TRBD1	16	NA	TGTGCCAGCAGCTCGACAGGGGCAGCGAACACCGGGGAGCTGTTTTTT	CASSSTGAANTGELFF
TRBJ2-3	TRBV27	NA	14	NA	TGTGCCAGCAGTTGGCGACAGGATGGAGATACGCAGTATTTT	CASSWRQDGDTQYF
TRBJ1-1	TRBV14	NA	14	NA	TGTGCCAGCAGCCCCGGTGTAGGAGTCACTGAAGCTTTCTTT	CASSPGVGVTEAFF
TRBJ2-3	TRBV7-9	TRBD2	14	NA	TGTGCCAGCACGGCTAGCGGATTCATAGATACGCAGTATTTT	CASTASGFIDTQYF
TRBJ2-7	TRBV7-6	NA	13	many	TGTGCCAGCAGCTTAGCGGGGGTTAACGAGCAGTACTTC	CASSLAGVNEQYF
TRBJ2-7	TRBV28	NA	13	NA	TGTGCCAGCAGTTTAACGGCCGGCGCACTGGCAATATTC	CASSLTAGALAIF
TRBJ2-3	TRBV28	TRBD2	15	few	TGTGCCAGCAGGGGACTAGCGGGGGGAACAGATACGCAGTATTTT	CASRGLAGGTDTQYF
TRBJ2-1	TRBV12-3/TRBV12-4	NA	16	many	TGTGCCAGCAGTCCTTTCCGGGACCCTGCCGTCCATGAGCAGTTCTTC	CASSPFRDPAVHEQFF
TRBJ2-7	TRBV28	NA	15	NA	TGTGCCAGCAGTTTTGAAGGAGACGGAGACTACGAGCAGTACTTC	CASSFEGDGDYEQYF
TRBJ1-4	TRBV15	NA	14	few	TGTGCCACCAGCAGAGAGGCGGGATCCGGAAAACTGTTTTTT	CATSREAGSGKLFF
TRBJ2-2	TRBV6-5	TRBD1	15	NA	TGTGCCAGCAGTTACCTGCCGGACAGGGCCGGGGAGCTGTTTTTT	CASSYLPDRAGELFF
TRBJ1-2	TRBV6-5	NA	14	NA	TGTGCCAGCAGTTACTTTTCGGGGGCGGATGGCTACACCTTC	CASSYFSGADGYTF
TRBJ2-6	TRBV7-2	NA	16	NA	TGTGCCAGCACTTTAGGGGTACTCTCTGGGGCCAACGTCCTGACTTTC	CASTLGVLSGANVLTF
TRBJ1-2	TRBV12-3/TRBV12-4	TRBD1	14	NA	TGTGCCAGCAGTTTCACAGGGGGCAGCGATGGCTACACCTTC	CASSFTGGSDGYTF
TRBJ2-1	TRBV9	NA	14	NA	TGTGCCAGCAGCGTAGGCGTCACAGACAATGAGCAGTTCTTC	CASSVGVTDNEQFF
TRBJ1-1	TRBV6-1	NA	13	NA	TGTGCCAGCAGTTTCGGGACGGCCACTGAAGCTTTCTTT	CASSFGTATEAFF
TRBJ1-1	TRBV7-9	NA	13	few	TGTGCCAGCAGCATCCGGGAGAACACTGAAGCTTTCTTT	CASSIRENTEAFF
TRBJ2-7	TRBV7-4	NA	15	NA	TGTGCCAGCAGCCCACCCCCCGGGAATCTCAACGAGCAGTACTTC	CASSPPPGNLNEQYF
TRBJ2-5	TRBV7-6	TRBD2	15	few	TGTGCCAGCAGCTACTTCGCGGGGGGCGCTGAGACCCAGTACTTC	CASSYFAGGAETQYF
TRBJ1-1	TRBV9	TRBD1	14	many	TGTGCCAGCAGCGGACCTCAGGGGGACACTGAAGCTTTCTTT	CASSGPQGDTEAFF
TRBJ2-3	TRBV29-1	TRBD2	14	NA	TGCAGCGTTTTCCCTTGGCGGGGGGCTACTGTTCAGTATTTT	CSVFPWRGATVQYF
TRBJ2-2	TRBV28	NA	12	few	TGTGCCAGCTTTGCTGGCGCCGGGGAGCTGTTTTTT	CASFAGAGELFF
TRBJ2-3	TRBV6-1	NA	14	few	TGTGCCAGCAGTTCGGACAGAGTCACAGATACGCAGTATTTT	CASSSDRVTDTQYF
TRBJ2-3	TRBV27	TRBD2	15	few	TGTGCCAGCAGTTTAGGGGGACTAGCTCCAGATACGCAGTATTTT	CASSLGGLAPDTQYF
TRBJ1-2	TRBV12-3/TRBV12-4	NA	14	NA	TGTGCCGGCAGTTTAGGGTACGGCGGATATGGCTACACCTTC	CAGSLGYGGYGYTF
TRBJ1-1	TRBV20-1	TRBD1	14	NA	TGCAGTGCTAGGACGCCGACAGGGGAGTCTGAAGCTTTCTTT	CSARTPTGESEAFF
TRBJ2-1	TRBV27	NA	12	NA	TGTGCCAGCAGTTTAATTGGGAATGAGCAGTTCTTC	CASSLIGNEQFF
TRBJ1-4	TRBV10-3	TRBD1	13	NA	TGTGCCATCCAGGAACAGGGGGCCGAAAAACTGTTTTTT	CAIQEQGAEKLFF
TRBJ1-1	TRBV5-6	NA	15	NA	TGTGCCAGCAGCCCCGGCGGGGAACCCCGTGTTGGAGCTTTCTTT	CASSPGGEPRVGAFF
TRBJ2-2	TRBV7-6	NA	14	NA	TGTGCCAGCAGCCCGGAACTAGAATTCGGGGAGCTGTTTTTT	CASSPELEFGELFF
TRBJ2-1	TRBV29-1	TRBD1	15	few	TGCAGCGTTTTAGGGGGGGACAGGGTGGGCGATGAGCAGTTCTTC	CSVLGGDRVGDEQFF
TRBJ2-1	TRBV7-6	TRBD1	15	few	TGTGCCAGCAGCGCCCCGGGACAGGGGGCGGGTGAGCAGTTCTTC	CASSAPGQGAGEQFF
TRBJ1-1	TRBV19	NA	17	NA	TGTGCCAGTAGTATAGGGAAGGCAGTCCCTATGAACACTGAAGCTTTCTTT	CASSIGKAVPMNTEAFF
TRBJ2-3	TRBV7-2	NA	13	many	TGTGCCAGCAGCCCCCATAGCGGTAATACGCAGTATTTT	CASSPHSGNTQYF
TRBJ1-1	TRBV6-1	NA	14	NA	TGTGCCAGCAGCGACTATTCAATGAACACTGAAGCTTTCTTT	CASSDYSMNTEAFF
TRBJ2-4	TRBV7-6	NA	12	few	TGTGCCAGCAGCCAGGACAGCAACATTCAGTACTTC	CASSQDSNIQYF
TRBJ2-1	TRBV7-9	NA	15	NA	TGTGCCAGCAGCTCGGGGTTAACGACTAGCAATGAGCAGTTCTTC	CASSSGLTTSNEQFF
TRBJ2-1	TRBV12-3/TRBV12-4	NA	16	few	TGTGCCAGCTCCCTTCTGGGCGTCAGCTCCTACAATGAGCAGTTCTTC	CASSLLGVSSYNEQFF